This T cell receptor (beta chain) was sequenced in a study of sequential checkpoint blockade in melanoma. Study at large: Each arm's sequence ended with maintenance nivolumab.

The treatment denotes: randomized to nivolumab then ipilimumab (arm A) or the reverse (arm B). No patient had prior DNA-damaging chemotherapy. Live CD3+CD8+ CD19− CD56− cells were sorted from PBMCs. The method was immunoSEQ multiplex PCR; TCRdb's version includes in-frame clones alone and lacks a portion of them. The sample lists 9,000 to 10,000 clones; 73% were seen once. CDR1 SEHNR and CDR2 FQNEAQ come from the germline V gene (reference sequence). V shed 10 bases, J shed 1 base, and the junction held 5 bases outside the gene matches. There are 14 residues in the CDR3. This receptor was identified in a human donor with melanoma. The chain employs TRBV7-9 and TRBJ2-2, with TRBD1 matching over 8 bases. Sequencing was performed on CD8+ T cells sorted from blood (inferred from file names), taken from a patient given nivolumab and ipilimumab in sequence. The CDR3 sequence: CATPGQVNTGELFF. DNA for the CDR3: TGTGCCACTCCGGGACAGGTGAACACCGGGGAGCTGTTTTTT.